This T cell receptor (beta chain) was retrieved from a study of T-cell memory formation after mild COVID-19. Study-wide findings and caveats: Some SARS-CoV-2-responding clones were already detected in memory before infection.

The CDR3 loop spans 17 amino acids. The V end lost 2 bases, the J end lost 0 bases, and 11 bases lay between the germline ends. As concerns this clonotype: Antigen unknown.

TCRdb reprocessed the 5' RACE reads with MiXCR, giving one entry per CDR3 protein. This table has a few hundred thousand distinct CDR3 sequences, 15% to 20% appearing once. The chain carries TRBV12-3 or TRBV12-4 and TRBJ2-6, with D possibly TRBD1 on 6 matching bases. Material: PBMCs or a T cell subset sorted from them (not recorded which). This TCR was sampled from a man aged 18 to 30 who had mild COVID-19 (a few samples of this study predate the infection). Cell type and time point are not known. CDR3 amino acids: CASSLSQGFSGANVLTF. The CDR3 nucleotides read TGTGCCAGCAGTTTAAGTCAGGGGTTCTCTGGGGCCAACGTCCTGACTTTC.